The 26 T cell receptor beta chains presented below share a single source sample, sequenced in a study of cytomegalovirus exposure and HLA in healthy donors. Researchers ran the PCR with 60 Vbeta and 13 Jbeta primers. Method: immunoSEQ multiplex PCR; TCRdb's copy keeps in-frame clones and lacks some. The sample table sets out under 200,000 clones. Specimen: PBMCs. These receptors all stem from a young man in good health and CMV-seronegative.

The chain uses TRBV18 and TRBJ2-1, with TRBD2 matching 10 bases. The CDR3 length is 16 residues. V lost 8 bases to trimming and J lost 5 bases; unmatched junction nucleotides: 12. The V gene's germline CDR1 is KGHSH and CDR2 LQKENI. CDR3 sequence: CASQGGGTSVNNEQFF. CDR3 DNA sequence: TGTGCCAGCCAGGGGGGCGGGACTAGCGTCAACAATGAGCAGTTCTTC.

The CDR3 protein is CASSPRVDTQYF. The CDR3 bases are TGTGCCAGCAGCCCCCGGGTGGATACGCAGTATTTT. The rearrangement joins TRBV7-2 to TRBJ2-3, with D hard to call. There are 12 residues in the CDR3. The germline V and J ends were trimmed by 5 bases and 6 bases, with 9 bases remaining between them. Germline lookup yields CDR1 SGHTA and CDR2 FQGNSA.

The chain employs TRBV7-2 and TRBJ2-7; 8 positions match TRBD1. V shed 5 bases and J 4 bases; nucleotides not matched to a gene: 4. In germline, CDR1 is SGHTA, CDR2 FQGNSA. The CDR3 sequence is 13 residues long. This chain's CDR3 is CASSPDRGYEQYF. The CDR3 DNA is TGTGCCAGCAGCCCCGACAGGGGTTACGAGCAGTACTTC.

The genes are TRBV28 and TRBJ1-2; D might be TRBD1 (5 bases). The germline V gene has CDR1 MDHEN and CDR2 SYDVKM. Trimming removed 7 bases from V and 0 bases from J, with 15 bases in between. CDR3 length: 15 amino acids. CDR3 sequence reads: CASTSGGASNYGYTF. For the CDR3, the DNA is TGTGCCAGCACATCAGGCGGGGCCTCTAACTATGGCTACACCTTC.

The chain joins TRBV19 to TRBJ2-5; weak D call: TRBD2 (7 bases). The germline V gene has CDR1 LNHDA and CDR2 SQIVND (reference sequence). CDR3 length: 14 residues. Trimming stripped 3 bases from V and 0 bases from J, with 8 bases between. The CDR3 coding sequence is TGTGCCAGTAGTATGGGGGGGCACCAAGAGACCCAGTACTTC. Amino acids: CASSMGGHQETQYF.

The rearrangement links TRBV12-5 to TRBJ2-3, with unresolved D. Germline CDR1 is LGHNT and CDR2 is FRNRAP. Between the trimmed V and J ends, which lost 1 base and 3 bases, there was a span of 8 bases. This CDR3 is built from 14 residues. The CDR3: CASGLGLSTDTQYF. The CDR3 bases are TGTGCTAGTGGTTTGGGGTTGAGTACAGATACGCAGTATTTT.

V usage is TRBV28 and J usage is TRBJ1-5, with 8 positions matching TRBD1. Germline V lookup: CDR1 MDHEN, CDR2 SYDVKM. The CDR3 loop spans 13 amino acids. Trimming cost V 10 bases and J 1 base; bases outside gene matches: 3. For the CDR3, the DNA is TGTGCCACTCGACAGGGGAGCAATCAGCCCCAGCATTTT. It codes for CATRQGSNQPQHF.

Remarks on this clone: The conserved phenylalanine or tryptophan normally closing the CDR3 is absent here, so this likely arose from a read error. The V gene is TRBV2, the J gene TRBJ1-5, with TRBD1 identical over 7 bases. Germline values: CDR1 SNHLY, CDR2 FYNNEI. The CDR3 loop spans 14 amino acids. The trim removed 6 bases at V and 4 bases at J, leaving 6 bases unmatched. The CDR3 nucleotides read TGTGCCAGCAGGACCGGGACAGCGAATCAGCCCCAGCATCTT. Its protein product is CASRTGTANQPQHL.

The J gene is TRBJ2-3, the V gene TRBV4-1; 10 nucleotides agree with TRBD2. With V trimmed by 2 bases and J by 7 bases, 12 bases remained unmatched. Germline V gene data show CDR1 as MGHRA and CDR2 as YSYEKL. The CDR3 covers 17 residues. CDR3 residues: CASSQPLKAGGGNTQYF. The CDR3 nucleotides are TGCGCCAGCAGCCAACCCCTAAAAGCGGGAGGGGGAAATACGCAGTATTTT.

As DNA, the CDR3 is TGTGCCAGCGGGAGGGACTTCCTAACCTCCTACGAGCAGTACTTC. Translation: CASGRDFLTSYEQYF. The chain is built from TRBV11-2 and TRBJ2-7; 7 nucleotides agree with TRBD2. The J segment lost 0 bases and the V segment lost 8 bases, leaving 10 bases of the junction unmatched. Germline CDR1 reads SGHAT; CDR2 reads FQNNGV. CDR3 length: 15 amino acids.

This chain links TRBV9 with TRBJ2-1; 9 bases are a match to TRBD2. The V segment lost 3 bases and the J segment 8 bases; nucleotides outside the gene matches: 6. Germline V gene data show CDR1 as SGDLS and CDR2 as YYNGEE. CDR3 length: 14 amino acids. The CDR3 reads CASSGLLAGDEQFF. CDR3 in DNA: TGTGCCAGCAGCGGCCTGTTAGCGGGAGATGAGCAGTTCTTC.

The chain uses TRBV6-5 and TRBJ2-5; D remains unclear. V was cut by 4 bases and J by 0 bases, with 12 bases left in between. CDR3 length: 15 residues. In germline, CDR1 is MNHEY, CDR2 SVGAGI. In DNA form, the CDR3 reads TGTGCCAGCAGTTCCCGACACATAAACCAAGAGACCCAGTACTTC. Translating gives CASSSRHINQETQYF.

The chain joins TRBV5-1 to TRBJ1-4; the match to TRBD1 covers 7 bases. CDR1 and CDR2 from the germline V gene are SGHRS and YFSETQ. This CDR3 spans 14 amino acids. After removal of 3 bases from V and 7 bases from J, the junction contained 6 bases not matched to a gene. DNA of the CDR3: TGCGCCAGCAGCTCAACAGGGGCGGGTGAAAAACTGTTTTTT. This translates into CASSSTGAGEKLFF.

A word on this clone: The same CDR3 is also encoded by other DNA sequences in this sample. The J gene is TRBJ2-7, the V gene TRBV5-1, with D perhaps TRBD1 (5 bases). The germline CDR1 and CDR2 sequences are SGHRS and YFSETQ. The CDR3 is 13 amino acids. The V gene lost 4 bases and the J gene lost 2 bases, with 10 bases spanning the gap. The CDR3 loop is CASSLDTTYEQYF. The CDR3 nucleotides read TGCGCCAGCAGCCTGGACACCACCTACGAGCAGTACTTC.

The chain employs TRBV9 and TRBJ2-5, with D maybe TRBD2 (5 bases). The J call may be wrong; the DNA end is better matched by TRBJ2-7. CDR3 length: 15 residues. CDR1 is SGDLS, CDR2 YYNGEE, per germline. The CDR3 reads CASSVGGGLSNEQYF. CDR3 coding DNA: TGTGCCAGCAGCGTAGGAGGCGGGCTCAGCAACGAGCAGTACTTC.

This chain connects TRBV6-1 to TRBJ1-3, with D perhaps matching TRBD1 (5 bases). CDR1 is MNHNS and CDR2 is SASEGT in the germline V gene. V gave up 6 bases and J gave up 0 bases, with 9 bases separating them. The CDR3 runs to 14 residues. CDR3 region: CASRQVSSGNTIYF. The DNA for the CDR3 is TGTGCCAGCAGACAGGTCAGCTCTGGAAACACCATATATTTT.

V usage is TRBV6-1 and J usage is TRBJ1-5; D may be TRBD1 (5 bases). Deletions cut 2 bases from V and 0 bases from J, with 11 bases between. The germline CDR1 and CDR2 sequences are MNHNS and SASEGT. This CDR3 region has 16 residues. The CDR3 DNA follows: TGTGCCAGCAGTGAATGGGGGGGGTATAGCAATCAGCCCCAGCATTTT. Translated: CASSEWGGYSNQPQHF.

The chain combines TRBV10-3 with TRBJ2-1, with 9 bases identical to TRBD2. V dropped 9 bases and J dropped 8; count of bases not matched to a gene: 8. Germline-derived CDR1 and CDR2 are ENHRY and SYGVKD. The CDR3 runs 13 residues. In nucleotides, the CDR3 is TGTGCCATTACCGGGACTAGCTCGGATGAGCAGTTCTTC. It codes for CAITGTSSDEQFF.

V usage is TRBV18 and J usage is TRBJ1-1; the D gene is possibly TRBD1 (6 bases). The CDR3 sequence is 13 residues long. The germline V gene encodes CDR1 KGHSH and CDR2 LQKENI. Between the trimmed V and J ends, which lost 1 base and 3 bases, there was a span of 6 bases. CDR3: CASSPRQDTEAFF. The CDR3 DNA follows: TGTGCCAGCTCACCACGACAGGACACTGAAGCTTTCTTT.

Here the CDR3 reads CASTYRGFDTGELFF. CDR3 DNA: TGTGCCAGCACGTACCGGGGTTTCGACACCGGGGAGCTGTTTTTT. V gene TRBV11-3 combines with J gene TRBJ2-2, with D possibly being TRBD2 (5 bases). Trimming cost V 7 bases and J 3 bases, with 15 bases left between them. The CDR3 is 15 amino acids. CDR1 SGHNT and CDR2 YENEEA come from the germline V gene.

The rearrangement joins TRBV29-1 to TRBJ2-2; 8 positions agree with TRBD2. The CDR3 loop spans 14 amino acids. CDR1 and CDR2 from the germline V gene are SQVTM and ANQGSEA. The V segment lost 8 bases and the J segment 2 bases; nucleotides outside the gene matches: 7. The CDR3 DNA follows: TGCAGCCCCGCCGGGGGGGCAAACACCGGGGAGCTGTTTTTT. Amino acids: CSPAGGANTGELFF.

The J gene is TRBJ1-1, the V gene TRBV29-1; tentative D call: TRBD1 (6 bases). Trimming stripped 6 bases from V and 2 bases from J, with 13 bases between. CDR1 SQVTM and CDR2 ANQGSEA come from the germline V gene. The CDR3 covers 13 residues. The CDR3 region has the DNA TGCAGCGTAAAAGGGGGTGTAAACACTGAAGCTTTCTTT. Residues: CSVKGGVNTEAFF.

The chain combines TRBV6-5 with TRBJ2-7; D possibly corresponds to TRBD2 (6 bases). V was shortened by 6 bases and J by 0 bases, with 15 bases between the two germline ends. CDR3 size: 15 residues. The germline gives CDR1 MNHEY, CDR2 SVGAGI. CDR3 sequence (DNA): TGTGCCAGCAGGCCCGGGACTTCTCCCTCCTACGAGCAGTACTTC. Protein: CASRPGTSPSYEQYF.

The chain is built from TRBV5-1 and TRBJ1-1, with a weak D call TRBD1 (6 bases). With 2 bases removed from V and 5 bases from J, the gap between germline ends came to 16 bases. Germline-derived CDR1 and CDR2 are SGHRS and YFSETQ. The CDR3 loop spans 15 amino acids. The CDR3 DNA sequence: TGCGCCAGCAGCTTTGGGGGCGCTTATCAGACTGAAGCTTTCTTT. This gives the protein CASSFGGAYQTEAFF.

The chain couples TRBV5-1 to TRBJ2-1; 9 bases fit TRBD2. Trimming removed 1 base from V and 8 bases from J; junction bases left unmatched: 4. Germline CDR1 and CDR2: SGHRS and YFSETQ. The CDR3 length is 14 residues. CDR3 protein: CASSLFSGSHEQFF. The CDR3, as DNA: TGCGCCAGCAGCTTGTTTAGCGGGAGCCATGAGCAGTTCTTC. Combining the CDR3 with reference TRBV5-1 and TRBJ2-1 gives the whole variable domain KAGVTQTPRYLIKTRGQQVTLSCSPISGHRSVSWYQQTPGQGLQFLFEYFSETQRNKGNFPGRFSGRQFSNSRSEMNVSTLELGDSALYLCASSLFSGSHEQFFGPGTRLTVL.

This chain connects TRBV5-4 to TRBJ1-4; TRBD1 might be the D (5 bases). Trimming left V 0 bases short and J 8 bases short, with 8 bases between. This CDR3 has 13 residues. Germline CDR1 SGHNT, CDR2 YYREEE (reference sequence). The chain's CDR3 is CASSLGGREKLFF. The CDR3 DNA sequence: TGTGCCAGCAGCTTGGGGGGGAGGGAAAAACTGTTTTTT.